A single sample is the source of the 8 T cell receptor beta chains below, sequenced in a study of beta chain features in type 1 diabetes. All of the isolated RNA was reverse transcribed, so expressed TCRB transcripts were sequenced. The repertoire was sequenced with immunoSEQ multiplex PCR; TCRdb's copy has only in-frame clones and lacks some. The sample includes about 360,000 clones, roughly 12% seen only once; the top ten take roughly 0.017%. The sequenced material came from naive CD4+ T cells from blood. All receptors come from a man aged 18 to 29 in good health.

This clone was detected a few times. Other nucleotide sequences from this sample produce the same CDR3. The chain uses TRBV18 and TRBJ2-3; TRBD2 might be the D (6 bases). The germline gives CDR1 KGHSH, CDR2 LQKENI. The CDR3 is 14 residues long. V was cut by 0 bases and J by 3 bases, with 7 bases left in between. Written as DNA, the CDR3 is TGTGCCAGCTCACCACCGGGGGGTACAGATACGCAGTATTTT. This encodes CASSPPGGTDTQYF. The full variable domain, with the rest looked up from reference TRBV18 and TRBJ2-3, is NAGVMQNPRHLVRRRGQEARLRCSPMKGHSHVYWYRQLPEEGLKFMVYLQKENIIDESGMPKERFSAEFPKEGPSILRIQQVVRGDSAAYFCASSPPGGTDTQYFGPGTRLTVL.

The chain carries TRBV4-3 and TRBJ2-5, with D unresolved. V lost 4 bases, J lost 2 bases, and 11 bases lay in between. The CDR3 is made up of 14 amino acids. Germline loops: CDR1 LGHNA, CDR2 YSLEER. CDR3 amino acids: CASSRRLQQETQYF. The CDR3 DNA is TGCGCCAGCAGCCGGCGATTACAGCAAGAGACCCAGTACTTC.

The rearrangement links TRBV18 to TRBJ1-6, with D possibly TRBD1 on 5 matching bases. Germline CDR1 KGHSH, CDR2 LQKENI. The CDR3 runs 15 residues. V was cut by 2 bases and J by 13 bases, with 18 bases left in between. This chain's CDR3 is CASSPSGVEGRPLHF. In DNA, the CDR3 is TGTGCCAGCTCACCATCCGGGGTCGAGGGGAGGCCCCTCCACTTT. The entire variable domain, with the rest obtained from reference TRBV18 and TRBJ1-6, is as follows: NAGVMQNPRHLVRRRGQEARLRCSPMKGHSHVYWYRQLPEEGLKFMVYLQKENIIDESGMPKERFSAEFPKEGPSILRIQQVVRGDSAAYFCASSPSGVEGRPLHFGNGTRLTVT.

The rearrangement uses TRBV2 and TRBJ2-3; possibly TRBD1 for D (6 bases). With 2 bases removed from V and 6 bases from J, the gap between germline ends came to 15 bases. CDR3 length equals 15 residues. Germline CDR1 and CDR2: SNHLY and FYNNEI. The CDR3 spells CASSELRGGPDTQYF. The DNA for the CDR3 is TGTGCCAGCAGTGAACTGAGAGGGGGACCCGATACGCAGTATTTT.

This clone was observed a few times. The J gene is TRBJ2-2, the V gene TRBV27; D possibly corresponds to TRBD1 (6 bases). Trimming stripped 2 bases from V and 6 bases from J, with 16 bases between. The CDR3 sequence is 16 residues long. Germline V lookup: CDR1 MNHEY, CDR2 SMNVEV (reference sequence). In DNA, the CDR3 is TGTGCCAGCAGTTTACTGGGGGCACAGGAGGCCGGGGAGCTGTTTTTT. Protein sequence: CASSLLGAQEAGELFF.

The J gene is TRBJ1-2, the V gene TRBV28; TRBD1 is a possible D gene (5 bases). CDR3 length equals 16 residues. The V gene lost 2 bases and the J gene lost 0 bases, with 13 bases spanning the gap. Germline V lookup: CDR1 MDHEN, CDR2 SYDVKM. CDR3 amino acids: CASSLGGATANYGYTF. The CDR3 bases are TGTGCCAGCAGTTTAGGTGGGGCGACAGCTAACTATGGCTACACCTTC.

J is TRBJ2-1 and V is TRBV7-3; 11 bases match TRBD2. Looked up from germline, CDR1 is SGHTA and CDR2 is FQGTGA. V lost 2 bases to trimming and J lost 5 bases; unmatched junction nucleotides: 5. The CDR3 has 16 amino acids. The DNA of the CDR3 is TGTGCCAGCAGCTTAGCTCTAGCGGGAGGCCACAATGAGCAGTTCTTC. Its translation: CASSLALAGGHNEQFF.

This clone was recorded a few times. This chain joins TRBV27 and TRBJ1-1; no clear D. Germline lookup yields CDR1 MNHEY and CDR2 SMNVEV (reference sequence). V dropped 0 bases and J dropped 1 base, with 9 bases sitting between them. The CDR3 sequence is 15 residues long. The CDR3 loop is CASSLSRRENTEAFF. DNA for the CDR3: TGTGCCAGCAGTTTATCGAGGAGGGAGAACACTGAAGCTTTCTTT.